This T cell receptor (beta chain) was observed in a study of chemoradiotherapy in HPV16-positive cancers. For the study at large: Functional T-cell assays on two HPV16-positive patients' cells defined candidate HPV-specific clones and common TCR motifs.

Study outcomes and limitations: Better recurrence-free survival went with HPV-responsive T-cell expansion in HPV16-positive patients.

The CDR3 runs to 15 residues. The V segment lost 0 bases and the J segment 2 bases; nucleotides outside the gene matches: 4. Germline V CDR1 and CDR2: GTSNPN, SVGIG (reference sequence). Repeated repertoire sampling spanned the course of chemoradiotherapy. As regards this clone: Its target is unknown.

Measured with immunoSEQ multiplex PCR; TCRdb has only the in-frame clones, and not every one. This table holds almost 15,000 clones, approximately 86% found once. The receptor was derived from a human donor with HPV-associated anogenital cancer. This rearrangement joins TRBV30 to TRBJ2-7; TRBD1 aligns across 10 bases. Sequences were derived from blood, sampled from a patient who underwent chemoradiotherapy. Written as DNA, the CDR3 is TGTGCCTGGAGTGTAGGGACAGGGGTGCCCTACGAGCAGTACTTC. This codes for CAWSVGTGVPYEQYF.